This T cell receptor (beta chain) was captured in a study of blood T cell repertoires in COVID-19. Study-level information: The origin of the acute and convalescent COVID-19 samples was the United States, Italy and Spain. Sources were T cells, B-cell-depleted T cells, or PBMCs; the material itself was cDNA or gDNA.

The authors' processing: Amplified reference gene primers provided the basis for estimating nucleated cell counts. Sequencing used immunoSEQ multiplex PCR; TCRdb keeps in-frame clones, though not all of them. The V and J calls and clone size are taken from that table; D and trimming were inferred from the DNA. The sample has some 120,000 clones, about 81% seen once; the top ten hold roughly 7.7%. This clone was observed a single time. Per the germline V gene, CDR1 is ENHRY and CDR2 is SYGVKD. The CDR3 has 15 amino acids. V lost 3 bases to trimming and J lost 3 bases; unmatched junction nucleotides: 6.

This TCR derives from an older man with acute or convalescent COVID-19. V usage is TRBV10-3 and J usage is TRBJ1-1; TRBD1 agrees at 8 bases. Sample: peripheral blood. For the CDR3, the DNA is TGTGCCATCAGTGACCCGGACAGGGAAGACACTGAAGCTTTCTTT. This translates into CAISDPDREDTEAFF.